Shown below are 13 T cell receptor beta chains from a single sample sequenced in a study of cytomegalovirus exposure and HLA in healthy donors. PCR involved 60 Vbeta and 13 Jbeta primers. The protocol was immunoSEQ multiplex PCR, while the TCRdb copy is restricted to in-frame clones and leaves out a portion. The sample contains roughly 82,000 clones, approximately 70% of which appear only once. Specimen: PBMCs. The source of these receptors is a woman aged 35 to 49 in good health and CMV-seropositive.

CDR3 residues: CASSSPQAGNQPQHF. The CDR3 bases are TGTGCCAGCAGTTCCCCCCAGGCAGGCAATCAGCCCCAGCATTTT. The rearrangement links TRBV28 to TRBJ1-5; D unclear. This CDR3 comprises 15 residues. Germline CDR1 and CDR2: MDHEN and SYDVKM. The germline V and J ends were trimmed by 4 bases and 2 bases, with 12 bases remaining between them.

This clone was observed a handful of times. The chain joins TRBV7-9 to TRBJ1-4; TRBD1 matches at 7 bases. CDR3 size: 14 residues. The ends lost 5 bases at V and 8 bases at J; junction bases unmatched: 8. CDR1 and CDR2 (germline): SEHNR, FQNEAQ (reference sequence). CDR3 loop: CASSQFPGQEKLFF. The CDR3 region has the DNA TGTGCCAGCAGCCAATTCCCGGGACAGGAAAAACTGTTTTTT.

The table lists this clone with a few counts. This sequence joins TRBV7-9 and TRBJ2-3, with D possibly TRBD2 on 5 matching bases. Germline V gives CDR1 SEHNR, CDR2 FQNEAQ (reference sequence). This CDR3 is built from 13 residues. Trimming removed 3 bases from V and 5 bases from J, with 9 bases in between. In DNA, the CDR3 is TGTGCCAGCAGCTTTCCCCGGGGAGATACGCAGTATTTT. As protein: CASSFPRGDTQYF.

The table lists this clone with a count of one. This chain joins TRBV5-1 and TRBJ2-5, with D perhaps TRBD1 (6 bases). Germline V gene sequence: CDR1 SGHRS, CDR2 YFSETQ. Trimming removed 5 bases at V and 4 bases at J, with 21 bases between. The CDR3 loop spans 16 amino acids. The CDR3 here is CASRPGGGGGGETQYF. CDR3 bases: TGCGCCAGCAGACCCGGTGGGGGCGGAGGAGGAGAGACCCAGTACTTC. The complete variable domain, with remaining parts taken from reference TRBV5-1 and TRBJ2-5, reads KAGVTQTPRYLIKTRGQQVTLSCSPISGHRSVSWYQQTPGQGLQFLFEYFSETQRNKGNFPGRFSGRQFSNSRSEMNVSTLELGDSALYLCASRPGGGGGGETQYFGPGTRLLVL.

There are a few counts of this clone. The chain couples TRBV6-5 to TRBJ1-5; possibly TRBD1 for D (5 bases). The V gene lost 0 bases and the J gene lost 7 bases, with 7 bases spanning the gap. CDR1 is MNHEY, CDR2 SVGAGI, per germline. The CDR3 is 13 amino acids. The CDR3 DNA reads TGTGCCAGCAGTTACTCCTCAGGGCAGCCCCAGCATTTT. Its translation: CASSYSSGQPQHF.

This clone was counted only a few times. The V call is TRBV2, the J call TRBJ1-1, with unresolved D. The length of the CDR3 is 12 residues. Germline assignment: CDR1 SNHLY and CDR2 FYNNEI. V was cut by 8 bases and J by 0 bases, with 7 bases left in between. DNA for the CDR3: TGTGCCAGCGGTGTCATGAACACTGAAGCTTTCTTT. This encodes CASGVMNTEAFF.

The chain joins TRBV4-2 to TRBJ2-1; 9 bases match TRBD2. The trim removed 4 bases at V and 5 bases at J, leaving 9 bases unmatched. Germline V gene data show CDR1 as LGHNA and CDR2 as YNFKEQ. The CDR3 totals 16 residues. In DNA form, the CDR3 reads TGTGCCAGCAGCCGCCAGACTAGCGGAGATAACAATGAGCAGTTCTTC. Encoded protein: CASSRQTSGDNNEQFF.

This chain links TRBV4-1 with TRBJ1-1, with D possibly TRBD1 on 6 matching bases. Per the germline V gene, CDR1 is MGHRA and CDR2 is YSYEKL. CDR3 length equals 15 residues. With 4 bases removed from V and 3 bases from J, the gap between germline ends came to 15 bases. CDR3 loop: CASSRSRQEYTEAFF. The DNA for the CDR3 is TGCGCCAGCAGCCGTAGCCGACAGGAATACACTGAAGCTTTCTTT.

CDR3 sequence: CASSLGSTANEQFF. In DNA, the CDR3 is TGCGCCAGCAGCTTGGGTTCCACAGCCAATGAGCAGTTCTTC. The chain carries TRBV5-1 and TRBJ2-1; unclear D gene. Germline V CDR1 and CDR2: SGHRS, YFSETQ. V lost 0 bases and J 6 bases, leaving 10 bases between the germline ends. The CDR3 contains 14 residues.

The chain is built from TRBV7-9 and TRBJ2-5; tentatively, D is TRBD2 (5 bases). The CDR3 runs to 12 residues. V was pared by 5 bases and J by 4 bases, with 8 bases between. Germline V CDR1 and CDR2: SEHNR, FQNEAQ (reference sequence). CDR3 nucleotide sequence: TGTGCCAGCAGCGTGGAGGTAGAGACCCAGTACTTC. Translating it yields CASSVEVETQYF.

This clone was detected a few times. V and J are TRBV6-6 and TRBJ2-4; 11 positions match TRBD1. The CDR3 length is 15 residues. J gave up 1 base and V 6 bases, and 2 bases lay outside the gene matches. Germline CDR1 and CDR2: MNHNY and SVGAGI (reference sequence). CDR3 sequence reads: CASRGQGAAKNIQYF. DNA for the CDR3: TGTGCCAGCAGAGGACAGGGGGCCGCCAAAAACATTCAGTACTTC.

The V and J genes are TRBV19 and TRBJ1-4; D is unclear. The germline V gene has CDR1 LNHDA and CDR2 SQIVND (reference sequence). The length of the CDR3 is 16 residues. V was trimmed by 4 bases and J by 0 bases, leaving 12 bases between them. The DNA of the CDR3 is TGTGCCAGTAGTACCTCGGGTCGGGCAACTAATGAAAAACTGTTTTTT. Translation gives CASSTSGRATNEKLFF.

The V and J genes are TRBV27 and TRBJ1-1; D uncertain. The CDR3 length is 15 residues. Per the germline V gene, CDR1 is MNHEY and CDR2 is SMNVEV (reference sequence). V was pared by 0 bases and J by 1 base, with 9 bases between. CDR3 sequence reads: CASSLSRHTNTEAFF. The CDR3 DNA is TGTGCCAGCAGTTTATCGAGGCACACGAACACTGAAGCTTTCTTT.